The rows below give T cell receptor beta chains drawn from one sample of a study of T-cell memory formation after mild COVID-19. MiXCR was run by TCRdb on the 5' RACE reads, yielding one entry per CDR3 protein. The sample lists under 200,000 distinct CDR3 sequences, around 10% seen once, with 3.8% in the top ten. Sequenced: PBMCs or a T cell subset sorted from them (not recorded which). The receptors stem from a man aged 18 to 30 who had mild COVID-19 (a few samples of this study predate the infection). Cell type and time point are not known. Each CDR3 is given with its conserved first and last residue. A D gene is named only where the DNA matches it firmly. Some rows have no size entry. The others give once, few or many, or a class for an expanded clone.

clone_size: few; cdr3_length: 13; d_call: NA; v_call: TRBV5-1; j_call: TRBJ2-2; cdr3_aa: CASSLARNGELFF; cdr3_nt: TGCGCCAGCAGCTTGGCCAGGAACGGGGAGCTGTTTTTT
clone_size: few; cdr3_length: 14; d_call: TRBD1; v_call: TRBV10-3; j_call: TRBJ1-2; cdr3_aa: CAIMGQAKDYGYTF; cdr3_nt: TGTGCCATCATGGGACAGGCGAAGGACTATGGCTACACCTTC
clone_size: few; cdr3_length: 15; d_call: TRBD1; v_call: TRBV28; j_call: TRBJ1-1; cdr3_aa: CASSFLDRGNTEAFF; cdr3_nt: TGTGCCAGCAGTTTCTTGGACAGGGGGAACACTGAAGCTTTCTTT
clone_size: few; cdr3_length: 14; d_call: NA; v_call: TRBV7-2; j_call: TRBJ1-6; cdr3_aa: CASSPSLSGGALHF; cdr3_nt: TGTGCCAGCAGCCCCTCGTTGTCAGGCGGGGCCCTCCACTTT
clone_size: NA; cdr3_length: 12; d_call: NA; v_call: TRBV5-6; j_call: TRBJ1-2; cdr3_aa: CASSLFNYGYTF; cdr3_nt: TGTGCCAGCAGCCTATTTAACTATGGCTACACCTTC
clone_size: few; cdr3_length: 17; d_call: TRBD2; v_call: TRBV4-1; j_call: TRBJ2-5; cdr3_aa: CASSRGGTSGGQETQYF; cdr3_nt: TGCGCCAGCAGCCGGGGCGGGACTAGCGGGGGCCAAGAGACCCAGTACTTC
clone_size: NA; cdr3_length: 15; d_call: NA; v_call: TRBV16; j_call: TRBJ1-5; cdr3_aa: CASSRTERGNQPQHF; cdr3_nt: TGTGCCAGCAGCCGTACCGAAAGGGGTAATCAGCCCCAGCATTTT
clone_size: few; cdr3_length: 13; d_call: TRBD1; v_call: TRBV2; j_call: TRBJ2-5; cdr3_aa: CASRLTGVETQYF; cdr3_nt: TGTGCCAGCCGGCTAACAGGGGTAGAGACCCAGTACTTC
clone_size: few; cdr3_length: 15; d_call: NA; v_call: TRBV7-9; j_call: TRBJ1-1; cdr3_aa: CASSSWDGENTEAFF; cdr3_nt: TGTGCCAGCAGCTCGTGGGACGGAGAGAACACTGAAGCTTTCTTT
clone_size: NA; cdr3_length: 14; d_call: NA; v_call: TRBV2; j_call: TRBJ2-1; cdr3_aa: CASSQSSSYNEQFF; cdr3_nt: TGTGCCAGCAGCCAATCTAGCTCCTACAATGAGCAGTTCTTC
clone_size: NA; cdr3_length: 14; d_call: NA; v_call: TRBV7-3; j_call: TRBJ2-3; cdr3_aa: CATRETGGPDTQYF; cdr3_nt: TGTGCCACCCGGGAGACGGGGGGCCCAGATACGCAGTATTTT
clone_size: few; cdr3_length: 15; d_call: TRBD1; v_call: TRBV5-1; j_call: TRBJ2-3; cdr3_aa: CASSIGQGTGDTQYF; cdr3_nt: TGCGCCAGCAGCATAGGACAGGGGACCGGAGATACGCAGTATTTT
clone_size: NA; cdr3_length: 15; d_call: NA; v_call: TRBV5-8; j_call: TRBJ2-5; cdr3_aa: CASSPGAERAATQYF; cdr3_nt: TGTGCCAGCAGCCCGGGGGCCGAAAGGGCGGCGACCCAGTACTTC
clone_size: many; cdr3_length: 15; d_call: TRBD2; v_call: TRBV6-5; j_call: TRBJ2-7; cdr3_aa: CASSYSSGGSYEQYF; cdr3_nt: TGTGCCAGCAGTTACTCCAGCGGGGGCTCCTACGAGCAGTACTTC
clone_size: few; cdr3_length: 12; d_call: TRBD1; v_call: TRBV5-1; j_call: TRBJ2-2; cdr3_aa: CASSRDREELFF; cdr3_nt: TGCGCCAGCAGCCGTGACAGGGAGGAGCTGTTTTTT
clone_size: many; cdr3_length: 16; d_call: TRBD2; v_call: TRBV10-3; j_call: TRBJ2-3; cdr3_aa: CAISGTSGLSGGTQYF; cdr3_nt: TGTGCCATCAGCGGGACTAGCGGGTTATCAGGGGGTACGCAGTATTTT
clone_size: many; cdr3_length: 17; d_call: TRBD2; v_call: TRBV7-2; j_call: TRBJ2-1; cdr3_aa: CASSLNPTSGGYNEQFF; cdr3_nt: TGTGCCAGCAGCCTGAATCCGACTAGCGGGGGGTACAATGAGCAGTTCTTC